This TCR beta chain was captured by sequencing in a study of blood T cell repertoires in COVID-19. While infection was still active, Seattle patients were enrolled and then followed longitudinally. Original data processing: Reference gene primers were amplified, and this amplification served to estimate nucleated cell counts. The assay was immunoSEQ multiplex PCR, and TCRdb's table has in-frame clones only and misses some. V and J calls and clone size are those listed in that table; D and trimming were worked out from the DNA. The sample contains 140,000 or so clones, about 76% of which appear only once. This CDR3 is built from 15 residues. V shed 0 bases and J shed 4 bases, with 13 bases lying between them. Germline CDR1 SGHRS, CDR2 YFSETQ.

The source is a woman in her 70s with COVID-19, enrolled during active disease. The source material was peripheral blood. The chain employs TRBV5-1 and TRBJ1-2; D perhaps matches TRBD1 (5 bases). CDR3 sequence: CASSLDVGRGYGYTF. CDR3 nucleotide sequence: TGCGCCAGCAGCTTGGACGTGGGGCGCGGCTATGGCTACACCTTC.